This T cell receptor beta chain originates from a study of T cells in Graves' hyperthyroidism and ophthalmopathy. Study at large: Peripheral blood was drawn at first diagnosis, prior to all treatment. Study-wide findings and caveats: Clonotypes that were expanded in thyroid above 0.001 mostly appeared in blood too.

This clonotype was observed at least ten times. Antigen specificity is unknown. Amplified regions were TCR beta CDR3 sequences from RNA transcripts. HTBI primers were used for first-round RT-PCR of the TCR CDR3. MiXCR, applied by TCRdb to the multiplex PCR reads, yields one record per CDR3 protein. The table records hundreds of thousands of distinct CDR3 sequences, around 20% of them present only once. The sequenced material came from blood. This sequence was found in a man in his thirties or forties with Graves' ophthalmopathy.

CDR3 in DNA: TGTGCCAGCAGCCAAGTTACAGGGGGCCTCGGGGAGACCCAGTACTTC. This sequence encodes CASSQVTGGLGETQYF. The chain recombines TRBV3-1 with TRBJ2-5; 9 bases map to TRBD1. The CDR3 is 16 residues long. Looked up from germline, CDR1 is LGHDT and CDR2 is YNNKEL (reference sequence). The V and J ends lost 1 base and 5 bases, in that order; junction bases with no gene match: 8.